The T cell receptor beta chain described here comes from a study of blood T cells in healthy people across ages. Trimming removed 7 bases from V and 4 bases from J, with 13 bases in between. Germline V gene data show CDR1 as SQVTM and CDR2 as ANQGSEA. The CDR3 is 12 amino acids. Combining a sample-barcoded 5' primer with a J-beta primer mix, a second PCR ran for roughly 7 to 11 cycles. Every cDNA molecule carried a tag from a template-switch adaptor bearing 12 random nucleotides. Sequencing of every sample gave 3 million or more CDR3-containing paired-end reads. From the 5' RACE reads, TCRdb called clonotypes with MiXCR, one entry per CDR3 protein. The data contain about 900,000 distinct CDR3 sequences, about 59% of them seen just once; the ten biggest clones take up roughly a quarter. As concerns this clonotype: Its antigen is still unknown.

General study findings and limits: Donor CMV status, an unknown factor, possibly confounded changes in expanded clonotypes.

The sequence was obtained from a young man in good health. The sequencing input was blood. The chain couples TRBV29-1 to TRBJ1-2, with D maybe TRBD1 (5 bases). CDR3 in amino acids: CSGGEGAYGYTF. The CDR3 DNA sequence: TGCAGCGGGGGGGAGGGCGCCTATGGCTACACCTTC.